This T cell receptor beta chain was recovered during a study of neurological immune-mediated disorders. Whole-study findings and limits: Phylogenetic grouping assigned the repertoires of 18 of 34 multiple sclerosis patients to a single cluster of related CDR3 sequences. This cluster may be a repertoire-level signature.

TCRdb recomputed calls from the 5' RACE reads with MiXCR, one row per CDR3 protein. The profile shows about 48,000 distinct CDR3 sequences, about 5% of them singletons. V shed 2 bases and J shed 0 bases, with 15 bases lying between them. The CDR3 contains 16 residues. CDR1 and CDR2 (germline): SGHKS, YYEKEE (reference sequence). Regarding this clonotype: Its antigen is not known.

V and J are TRBV5-5 and TRBJ2-7; D is perhaps TRBD1 or TRBD2 (5 bases each). The sequence came from a woman younger than 35 with multiple sclerosis. Sequenced material: CD4+ T cells from blood. The CDR3 spells CASSFYGDPYSYEQYF. CDR3 sequence (DNA): TGTGCCAGCAGCTTCTATGGGGACCCGTACTCCTACGAGCAGTACTTC.